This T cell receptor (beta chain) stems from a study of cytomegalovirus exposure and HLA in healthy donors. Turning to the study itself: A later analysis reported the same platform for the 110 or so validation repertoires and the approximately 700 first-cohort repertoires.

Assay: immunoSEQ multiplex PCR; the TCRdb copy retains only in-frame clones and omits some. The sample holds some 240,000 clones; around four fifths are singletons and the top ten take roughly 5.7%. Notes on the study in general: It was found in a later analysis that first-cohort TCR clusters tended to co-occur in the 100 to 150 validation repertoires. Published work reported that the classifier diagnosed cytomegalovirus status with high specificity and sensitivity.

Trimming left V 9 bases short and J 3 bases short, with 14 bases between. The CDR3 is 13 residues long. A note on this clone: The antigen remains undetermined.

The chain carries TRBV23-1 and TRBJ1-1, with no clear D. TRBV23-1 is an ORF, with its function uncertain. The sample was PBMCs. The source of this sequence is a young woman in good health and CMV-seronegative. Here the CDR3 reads CASIREDHTEAFF. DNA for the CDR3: TGCGCCAGTATCCGGGAGGACCACACTGAAGCTTTCTTT.